The 18 T cell receptor beta chains below come from one sample, sequenced in a study of T cell responses to AZD1222 COVID-19 vaccine. The assay was immunoSEQ multiplex PCR, and TCRdb's table has in-frame clones only and misses some. The table records under 110,000 clones, around 90% of them present only once. Sample: peripheral blood, taken on day 0 of AZD1222 vaccination. The source is an adult in good health.

This clone is a singleton in its sample. The CDR3 DNA sequence: TGTGCCAGCAGCCAAGTTAGCGGGCCCTTATACGAGCAGTACTTC. This codes for CASSQVSGPLYEQYF. V and J are TRBV4-2 and TRBJ2-7, with 7 bases identical to TRBD2. Germline V CDR1 and CDR2: LGHNA, YNFKEQ. The V segment lost 1 base and the J segment 4 bases; nucleotides outside the gene matches: 7. The CDR3 is 15 residues long.

The rearrangement links TRBV7-3 to TRBJ2-4, with D possibly matching TRBD2 (5 bases). Trimming removed 1 base from V and 5 bases from J, with 18 bases in between. Per the germline V gene, CDR1 is SGHTA and CDR2 is FQGTGA. The CDR3 loop spans 17 amino acids. DNA of the CDR3: TGTGCCAGCAGCTTAAGGTTCTCGACCACGAGGGAAAACATTCAGTACTTC. Encoded protein: CASSLRFSTTRENIQYF.

The CDR3 here is CASKGQGAGGELFF. CDR3 DNA sequence: TGTGCCAGCAAAGGACAGGGGGCCGGCGGGGAGCTGTTTTTT. The rearrangement links TRBV28 to TRBJ2-2; 11 bases are shared with TRBD1. This CDR3 has 14 amino acids. In germline, CDR1 is MDHEN, CDR2 SYDVKM. J was trimmed by 7 bases and V by 7 bases; bases with no gene match: 5.

The chain links TRBV3-1 (or the pseudogene TRBV3-2) to TRBJ1-2; a possible D gene is TRBD1 (6 bases). This CDR3 region has 13 residues. Trimming left V 5 bases short and J 8 bases short, with 15 bases between. Germline CDR1 reads LGHDT; CDR2 reads YNNKEL (reference sequence). CDR3 nucleotides: TGTGCCAGCAGCGATCCGGGACAAAAGGGCTACACCTTC. Translation: CASSDPGQKGYTF.

The genes are TRBV5-6 and TRBJ1-1; 8 nucleotides line up with TRBD1. Trimming at V came to 3 bases and at J to 5 bases, leaving 9 bases not matched to a gene. Per germline, CDR1 SGHDT and CDR2 YYEEEE. This CDR3 contains 15 residues. The CDR3: CASSSRGLLETEAFF. The CDR3 nucleotides read TGTGCCAGCAGCTCCAGGGGGCTATTGGAAACTGAAGCTTTCTTT.

This clone was counted a single time. CDR3 residues: CASRGGQAKNIQYF. The CDR3 nucleotides are TGTGCCAGCAGGGGGGGACAGGCCAAAAACATTCAGTACTTC. V usage is TRBV27 and J usage is TRBJ2-4; a possible D gene is TRBD1 (7 bases). V was clipped by 6 bases and J by 1 base, with 10 bases between them. The CDR3 has 14 residues. Germline CDR1 is MNHEY and CDR2 is SMNVEV (reference sequence).

Notes on this clone: This CDR3 is also generated by other DNA sequences in the sample. The chain combines TRBV7-2 with TRBJ1-1, with D uncertain. This CDR3 has 14 residues. Germline assignment: CDR1 SGHTA and CDR2 FQGNSA. Trimming stripped 0 bases from V and 1 base from J, with 6 bases between. CDR3 in amino acids: CASSLAGGNTEAFF. The DNA of the CDR3 is TGTGCCAGCAGCTTAGCGGGCGGGAACACTGAAGCTTTCTTT.

The chain joins TRBV28 to TRBJ1-6, with TRBD1 as a possible D gene (5 bases). V shed 2 bases and J shed 15 bases, with 8 bases lying between them. The CDR3 is made up of 11 amino acids. CDR1 and CDR2 (germline): MDHEN, SYDVKM. The CDR3 DNA reads as TGTGCCAGCAGTTTAAAGGGGCGCCTCCACTTT. This encodes CASSLKGRLHF.

The chain has TRBV5-1 and TRBJ1-1; the match to TRBD1 covers 8 bases. Trimming took 1 base from V and 10 from J; bases not matched to a gene: 6. This CDR3 is built from 13 residues. The germline V gene has CDR1 SGHRS and CDR2 YFSETQ. This chain's CDR3 is CASSLLTGERAFF. In nucleotides, the CDR3 is TGCGCCAGCAGCTTGTTGACAGGGGAGCGAGCTTTCTTT.

This chain links TRBV10-1 with TRBJ2-5, with D perhaps TRBD1 (5 bases). Germline-derived CDR1 and CDR2 are WNHNN and SYGVQD (reference sequence). This CDR3 has 13 amino acids. Trimming took off 4 bases at V and 4 bases at J, with 10 bases between the two ends. In nucleotides, the CDR3 is TGCGCCAGCAGTGGGACACTGGGAGAGACCCAGTACTTC. This codes for CASSGTLGETQYF.

The V gene is TRBV4-3, the J gene TRBJ2-3, with TRBD2 matching over 9 bases. J lost 7 bases, V lost 1 base, and 6 bases had no gene match. From germline, CDR1 is LGHNA and CDR2 YSLEER. The CDR3 runs to 15 residues. Here the CDR3 DNA reads TGCGCCAGCAGCCAAGGTGGGACTAGCTCTTATACGCAGTATTTT. Translation gives CASSQGGTSSYTQYF.

V is TRBV30 and J is TRBJ2-7, with D perhaps TRBD2 (7 bases). Trimming took off 1 base at V and 0 bases at J, with 10 bases between the two ends. Germline V gene data show CDR1 as GTSNPN and CDR2 as SVGIG (reference sequence). The CDR3 totals 14 residues. The CDR3 DNA sequence: TGTGCCTGGAGTGGGGGGGGCCGCTCCTACGAGCAGTACTTC. Translation gives CAWSGGGRSYEQYF.

This chain connects TRBV4-2 to TRBJ1-3, with D possibly matching TRBD1 (5 bases). This CDR3 is 17 amino acids long. Germline V gene sequence: CDR1 LGHNA, CDR2 YNFKEQ. V dropped 0 bases and J dropped 4 bases, with 16 bases sitting between them. CDR3 DNA: TGTGCCAGCAGCCAAGATCTTATGCCGGCAGGGGGAAACACCATATATTTT. Translated: CASSQDLMPAGGNTIYF.

V usage is TRBV9 and J usage is TRBJ1-4, with D possibly TRBD1 on 5 matching bases. Between the trimmed V and J ends, which lost 2 bases and 14 bases, there was a span of 13 bases. CDR3 length equals 12 residues. Germline-derived CDR1 and CDR2 are SGDLS and YYNGEE. The CDR3 coding sequence is TGTGCCAGCAGCGTCGGCCAGGGCCGGCTGTTTTTT. Protein sequence: CASSVGQGRLFF.

J is TRBJ1-1 and V is TRBV11-2, with 7 bases lining up with TRBD1. After removal of 3 bases from V and 6 bases from J, the junction contained 4 bases not matched to a gene. Germline V CDR1 and CDR2: SGHAT, FQNNGV. The CDR3 runs 13 residues. CDR3: CASSLTGTPEAFF. DNA of the CDR3: TGTGCCAGCAGCTTGACAGGGACCCCTGAAGCTTTCTTT.

V usage is TRBV7-9 and J usage is TRBJ2-5; no definite D call. CDR3 size: 13 residues. The ends were cut back, 9 bases at V and 0 bases at J, with 11 bases in the middle. Germline CDR1 reads SEHNR; CDR2 reads FQNEAQ (reference sequence). The CDR3 nucleotides are TGTGCCAGTATGACGAGGTACCAAGAGACCCAGTACTTC. Protein product: CASMTRYQETQYF. The entire variable domain, with the rest obtained from reference TRBV7-9 and TRBJ2-5, is as follows: DTGVSQNPRHKITKRGQNVTFRCDPISEHNRLYWYRQTLGQGPEFLTYFQNEAQLEKSRLLSDRFSAERPKGSFSTLEIQRTEQGDSAMYLCASMTRYQETQYFGPGTRLLVL.

The chain couples TRBV11-2 to TRBJ1-2, with 9 nucleotides matching TRBD1. The CDR3 loop spans 17 amino acids. V gave up 7 bases and J gave up 7 bases; unmatched junction bases: 19. Looked up from germline, CDR1 is SGHAT and CDR2 is FQNNGV. This CDR3 is CASTSSVPGTGTGGYTF. The CDR3 DNA reads TGTGCCAGCACCTCGAGCGTCCCGGGGACAGGGACGGGTGGCTACACCTTC.

This clone was observed a handful of times. The rearrangement uses TRBV19 and TRBJ1-5; no clear D. From germline, CDR1 is LNHDA and CDR2 SQIVND (reference sequence). V was clipped by 6 bases and J by 4 bases, with 7 bases between them. The CDR3 totals 12 residues. CDR3 region: CASSPQNQPQHF. The CDR3 DNA is TGTGCCAGTAGCCCACAAAATCAGCCCCAGCATTTT. Complete variable domain (other parts from reference TRBV19 and TRBJ1-5): DGGITQSPKYLFRKEGQNVTLSCEQNLNHDAMYWYRQDPGQGLRLIYYSQIVNDFQKGDIAEGYSVSREKKESFPLTVTSAQKNPTAFYLCASSPQNQPQHFGDGTRLSIL.